This TCR beta chain was identified during a study of T-cell reconstitution after alpha-beta-depleted transplantation in children. Unique molecular identifiers were incorporated when the TCRbeta library was constructed. TCRdb analysed the PCR reads with MiXCR anew, one entry per CDR3 protein. The sample has some 590,000 distinct CDR3 sequences; over 9.5% are singletons. Germline V gene data show CDR1 as MGHRA and CDR2 as YSYEKL. The CDR3 covers 15 residues. Trimming stripped 0 bases from V and 5 bases from J, with 10 bases between. V and J are TRBV4-1 and TRBJ2-2; D gene ambiguous. The sequence was obtained from a human donor who donated a stem cell graft to a child with acute myeloid leukemia. The sample here was PBMCs from the stem cell graft donor, taken from the stem cell graft. The CDR3 DNA reads as TGCGCCAGCAGCCAAGATTTTATTGGGACCGGGGAGCTGTTTTTT. Its translation: CASSQDFIGTGELFF.